The 3 T cell receptor beta chains given below trace back to one sample, sequenced in a study of identical twins. In TCRdb, the 5' RACE reads were re-called with MiXCR into one record per CDR3 protein. The sample has around 240,000 distinct CDR3 sequences; roughly a tenth are singletons. Sample: memory T cells sorted from blood. The source is a man aged 50 or older in good health.

The chain links TRBV6-5 to TRBJ2-3, with 8 bases aligning to TRBD2. V was clipped by 4 bases and J by 3 bases; unmatched bases: 6. Germline V lookup: CDR1 MNHEY, CDR2 SVGAGI. CDR3 size: 15 residues. CDR3 DNA sequence: TGTGCCAGCAGTTTGAGCGGGAGTAGGACAGATACGCAGTATTTT. Amino acid sequence: CASSLSGSRTDTQYF.

Ten or more counts support this clonotype. This chain uses TRBV11-1 with TRBJ2-6, with no clear D. Germline assignment: CDR1 SGHAT and CDR2 FQDESV (reference sequence). V lost 1 base and J 0 bases, leaving 13 bases between the germline ends. The CDR3 has 18 residues. CDR3 protein: CASSLGRISFSGANVLTF. Written as DNA, the CDR3 is TGTGCCAGCAGCTTAGGACGGATATCCTTCTCTGGGGCCAACGTCCTGACTTTC.

In its sample, this clonotype was seen a few times. The chain combines TRBV27 with TRBJ2-7; no definite D call. V shed 9 bases and J shed 3 bases, with 18 bases lying between them. The CDR3 extends over 14 amino acids. The germline gives CDR1 MNHEY, CDR2 SMNVEV (reference sequence). The chain's CDR3 is CASSRELSGYEQYF. The DNA for the CDR3 is TGTGCCAGTTCCCGCGAGCTATCCGGCTACGAGCAGTACTTC.